The T cell receptor beta chain under discussion was sequenced for a study of blood T cell repertoires in COVID-19 (dated by TCRdb to about 2020). Describing the broader study: The collaborator samples originated in the United States, Italy and Spain and spanned the acute and convalescent phases of COVID-19. The repertoires were made available in a free public database intended to serve as a resource for research on the immune response to SARS-CoV-2. Nearly every sample came with metadata listing a de-identified subject ID, COVID-19 status, age in years and sex. Where available, HLA class I and class II types were obtained from metadata supplied by the sample provider rather than from assay-based typing. Samples were obtained from the ongoing ImmuneRACE study (first 160 participants) and from 1,254 subjects provided by 6 global collaborators. The material from the prospective study consisted of cDNA or gDNA derived from T cells, B-cell-depleted T cells, or PBMCs. Subjects who had been exposed to COVID-19, were actively infected with it, or had recovered from it provided the deeply sampled blood TCRbeta repertoires that made up the dataset.

The collaborating institutions used their own protocols to collect whole blood in K2EDTA tubes. For TCRbeta analysis, collaborator samples were shipped as frozen whole blood, as isolated PBMCs, or as DNA extracted from either sample type. As for this clone: Its antigen has not been determined. Base qualities are not provided; no much larger clone lies one nucleotide away.

TCRbeta CDR3 regions were amplified from genomic DNA using the immunoSEQ Assay, a bias-controlled multiplex PCR. The published analysis was carried out like this. Nucleated cell counts per sample were estimated from amplification of reference gene primers within the assay. To quantify the absolute abundance of each unique TCRbeta CDR3 rearrangement, sequence reads were collapsed and filtered. Productive Simpson clonality was computed per sample as the square root of Simpson's diversity index over productive rearrangements. TCRdb provides this immuneACCESS table in a form limited to in-frame rearrangements. Some clones are lacking; in checked studies, under half of them reflect an unresolved V gene, and why the rest are absent is not known. Clonal size and the V and J genes are those of that table, whereas D and trimming came from the DNA. The sample table contains about 120,000 clones; only one count was recorded for 60% to 85% of them. The ten top clones hold about 2.3% of the sample.

What the research found in general, with its limitations: How much clinical and demographic metadata was included differed by source and by participant, and the metadata was provided uncurated.

The CDR3 has 17 amino acids, counting the end cysteine and phenylalanine. Solely the CDR3 DNA is kept, with 51 bases framed from the first base. From a lookup of the germline V gene, CDR1 and CDR2 are LGHNA and YSLEER. After removal of 4 bases from V and 3 bases from J, the junction retains 14 bases not matched to a gene. The sample comprised peripheral blood. The sequence was obtained from a man between 65 and 85 years old with acute or convalescent COVID-19. This receptor chain uses TRBV4-3 and TRBJ2-7, with 8 bases matching TRBD1. The DNA sequence reads TGCGCCAGCAGCCGAACCGGGACAGGAGGCCTCGTCTACGAGCAGTACTTC. Its amino acids are CASSRTGTGGLVYEQYF.